This is a list of T cell receptor beta chains from one sample in a study of blood T cell repertoires in COVID-19. Generated by immunoSEQ multiplex PCR, the TCRdb table keeps only in-frame clones and is missing some. The sample consists of about 150,000 clones, approximately 83% of them appearing once. What was sequenced was PBMCs or T cells enriched from blood (not recorded which). These receptors all stem from a man between 70 and 80 years old who had been exposed to COVID-19. Each CDR3 is given with its conserved first and last residue. A D gene is named only where the DNA matches it firmly. Where a row states a size, it is once, few, many or the class of an expanded clone; other rows omit it.

D gene: TRBD1
clone size: few
V gene: TRBV7-2
J gene: TRBJ1-3
CDR3 DNA: TGTGCCAGCAGCCAAAACAGGGGGGGAGGAAACACCATATATTTT
CDR3 protein: CASSQNRGGGNTIYF

D gene: TRBD1
clone size: .
V gene: TRBV24-1
J gene: TRBJ2-2
CDR3 DNA: TGTGCCACCAGTGACCCTGACAGGGGAGGAACCGGGGAGCTGTTTTTT
CDR3 protein: CATSDPDRGGTGELFF

D gene: TRBD1
clone size: few
V gene: TRBV7-8
J gene: TRBJ1-4
CDR3 DNA: TGTGCCAGCAGCTGGGGGACAGGCACATTGAATGAAAAACTGTTTTTT
CDR3 protein: CASSWGTGTLNEKLFF

D gene: .
clone size: .
V gene: TRBV6-2/TRBV6-3
J gene: TRBJ2-7
CDR3 DNA: TGTGCCAGCAGCCAGATAGATTACGAGCAGTACTTC
CDR3 protein: CASSQIDYEQYF

D gene: .
clone size: .
V gene: TRBV3-1/TRBV3-2
J gene: TRBJ1-4
CDR3 DNA: TGTGCCAGCAGCCCGGATTCGGGTGGGGAAAAACTGTTTTTT
CDR3 protein: CASSPDSGGEKLFF

D gene: .
clone size: .
V gene: TRBV9
J gene: TRBJ1-2
CDR3 DNA: TGTGCCAGCAGCGCGGACAGTTCTAACTATGGCTACACCTTC
CDR3 protein: CASSADSSNYGYTF

D gene: TRBD1
clone size: .
V gene: TRBV27
J gene: TRBJ1-5
CDR3 DNA: TGTGCCAGCAGTTCCAATCGGGACAGGGACAATCAGCCCCAGCATTTT
CDR3 protein: CASSSNRDRDNQPQHF

D gene: TRBD1
clone size: .
V gene: TRBV28
J gene: TRBJ1-2
CDR3 DNA: TGTGCCAGCAGTTTCGAACGACTTGACAGGGGGCGAGGCTACACCTTC
CDR3 protein: CASSFERLDRGRGYTF

D gene: .
clone size: .
V gene: TRBV7-2
J gene: TRBJ1-3
CDR3 DNA: TGTGCCAGCAGCCAAGAGATCCCTGTGGCTGGAAACACCATATATTTT
CDR3 protein: CASSQEIPVAGNTIYF

D gene: .
clone size: .
V gene: TRBV7-9
J gene: TRBJ1-1
CDR3 DNA: TGTGCCAGCAGCTTACTAAGGGTAACAGGGATGGCTGAAGCTTTCTTT
CDR3 protein: CASSLLRVTGMAEAFF

D gene: TRBD1
clone size: .
V gene: TRBV9
J gene: TRBJ1-1
CDR3 DNA: TGTGCCAGCAGCGAGGGACAGGGGAGGACTGAAGCTTTCTTT
CDR3 protein: CASSEGQGRTEAFF

D gene: .
clone size: .
V gene: TRBV7-9
J gene: TRBJ2-1
CDR3 DNA: TGTGCCAGCAGCTTAGAGAGGTCCTACAATGAGCAGTTCTTC
CDR3 protein: CASSLERSYNEQFF

D gene: TRBD2
clone size: .
V gene: TRBV7-2
J gene: TRBJ2-2
CDR3 DNA: TGTGCCAGCAGCTTAGGCTCCCATACTAGCGGAGGGGGCACCGGGGAGCTGTTTTTT
CDR3 protein: CASSLGSHTSGGGTGELFF

D gene: .
clone size: once
V gene: TRBV5-6
J gene: TRBJ1-5
CDR3 DNA: TGTGCCAGCAGCTTGAGGGGTAGCAATCAGCCCCAGCATTTT
CDR3 protein: CASSLRGSNQPQHF

D gene: TRBD1
clone size: few
V gene: TRBV11-2
J gene: TRBJ1-1
CDR3 DNA: TGTGCCAGCAGCTCGAACAGGGGGGGGAAGAACACTGAAGCTTTCTTT
CDR3 protein: CASSSNRGGKNTEAFF

D gene: .
clone size: .
V gene: TRBV24-1
J gene: TRBJ2-7
CDR3 DNA: TGTGCCACCAGTGATCCTACTAGTAACGAGCAGTACTTC
CDR3 protein: CATSDPTSNEQYF

D gene: .
clone size: .
V gene: TRBV5-1
J gene: TRBJ1-4
CDR3 DNA: TGCGCCAGCAGCTTGAGCTCTGGTGAAAAACTGTTTTTT
CDR3 protein: CASSLSSGEKLFF

D gene: TRBD2
clone size: .
V gene: TRBV12-3/TRBV12-4
J gene: TRBJ2-2
CDR3 DNA: TGTGCCAGCAGTCCTAGCGGGACCGGGGAGCTGTTTTTT
CDR3 protein: CASSPSGTGELFF

D gene: .
clone size: .
V gene: TRBV5-1
J gene: TRBJ1-2
CDR3 DNA: TGCGCCAGCAGCCCATCGACTATTAACTATGGCTACACCTTC
CDR3 protein: CASSPSTINYGYTF